The TCR beta chain described here comes from a study of response to subunit inactivated influenza vaccine. Overall study results and limits: Each seasonal influenza vaccination, the authors suggested, recruits few new T cells.

Ten or more counts support this clonotype. Its antigen is unidentified. Germline loops: CDR1 LGHDT, CDR2 YNNKEL (reference sequence). This CDR3 region has 11 residues. V lost 5 bases, J lost 10 bases, and 8 bases lay in between. MiXCR, applied by TCRdb to the RT-PCR reads, yields one record per CDR3 protein. The sample lists 500,000 to 600,000 distinct CDR3 sequences, 6% to 9% occurring once. Sequences were derived from PBMCs from blood, sampled less than 25 months after vaccination. The receptor was isolated from a man aged 50 to 69 who received an inactivated influenza vaccine. J is TRBJ2-2 and V is TRBV3-1; D call uncertain. As DNA, the CDR3 is TGTGCCAGCAGCGGCACTCAGGAGCTGTTTTTT. Encoded protein: CASSGTQELFF.